This T cell receptor beta chain was profiled in a study of neurological immune-mediated disorders. Study-wide context: Of the approximately 34 patients with multiple sclerosis, about 30 had relapsing-remitting MS, whereas the remaining 3 had secondary progressive MS. Whole-study results and caveats: No expanded-clone CDR3 amino acid sequence recurred across subjects, suggesting private TCR-beta repertoires.

Ten or more counts support this clonotype. No antigen is known for it. The study built unsorted libraries from 2 million PBMCs kept at -80 C. By 5'RACE with 10-nucleotide random UMIs, the cDNA was made. One entry per CDR3 protein results from TCRdb running MiXCR on the 5' RACE reads. Among about 70,000 distinct CDR3 sequences listed, 3% to 4% were seen once. Sequences were obtained from PBMCs. The source is a woman aged 45 to 65 with multiple sclerosis.

CDR3 sequence (DNA): TGTGCCAGCAGTGGAGAGGGTGAAGGCTACACCTTC. Encoded protein: CASSGEGEGYTF. The chain joins TRBV12-3 or TRBV12-4 to TRBJ1-2; D is uncertain. CDR3 length equals 12 residues. Trimming stripped 5 bases from V and 8 bases from J, with 12 bases between.